The T cell receptor beta chain under discussion was sequenced for a study of T-cell memory formation after mild COVID-19. The study's findings and limits: The study detected some responding clones in pre-infection memory, suggesting cross-reactive memory joined. Researchers could not confirm that second-wave clones peaking on day 37 targeted SARS-CoV-2. CD8+ contracting clones occupied EMRA, while CD4+ ones occupied mainly CM and EM.

Germline-derived CDR1 and CDR2 are SGHDT and YYEEEE. After removal of 4 bases from V and 5 bases from J, the junction contained 11 bases not matched to a gene. The CDR3 totals 16 residues. This clonotype was seen only a few times. As yet, its antigen is unknown. Using constant-segment primers, 5'RACE produced TCR alpha and TCR beta cDNA libraries carrying sample barcodes and UMIs. TCRdb re-called the 5' RACE reads through MiXCR, storing one row per CDR3 protein. The sample contains around 420,000 distinct CDR3 sequences, approximately 25% of which appear only once. V usage is TRBV5-6 and J usage is TRBJ2-1; 8 nucleotides align to TRBD2. This clonotype was sampled from an adult woman who had mild COVID-19 (a few samples of this study predate the infection). Cell type and time point are not known. Sequenced input: PBMCs or a T cell subset sorted from them (not recorded which). Here the CDR3 DNA reads TGTGCCAGCAGCCCGTCCATCGGGGGGGGTCACAATGAGCAGTTCTTC. Translating it yields CASSPSIGGGHNEQFF.